These 5 T cell receptor beta chains share one sample of origin, sequenced in a study of cytomegalovirus exposure and HLA in healthy donors (dated by TCRdb to 2017 to 2019). Library preparation employed the immunoSEQ multiplex PCR assay. A mixture of 60 forward primers for TCR Vbeta segments and 13 reverse primers for TCR Jbeta segments was used in the multiplex PCR. Imported from immuneACCESS, the table was reduced by TCRdb to in-frame sequences with V and J called. These copies leave out some clones; in studies compared against another copy, an unresolved V gene accounts for under half, and the cause of the remainder is not known. The sample table lists 95,000 to 150,000 clones, 76% of them with a count of one. Roughly 2% of the sample rests with the top ten. The source material was PBMCs. Receptors were obtained from a man aged 50 to 59 in good health and CMV-seronegative.

In its sample, this clone was seen a few times. This chain links TRBV6-4 with TRBJ1-5; D is unresolved. The V end lost 2 bases, the J end lost 5 bases, and 7 bases lay between the germline ends. This CDR3 contains 13 residues. Germline V gene sequence: CDR1 MRHNA, CDR2 SNTAGT. In DNA, the CDR3 is TGTGCCAGCAGTGACAACAGAGATCAGCCCCAGCATTTT. Protein product: CASSDNRDQPQHF.

This chain uses TRBV9 with TRBJ1-4; D perhaps matches TRBD1 (5 bases). Between the trimmed V and J ends, which lost 4 bases and 7 bases, there was a span of 17 bases. This CDR3 region has 15 residues. Looked up from germline, CDR1 is SGDLS and CDR2 is YYNGEE. Here the CDR3 DNA reads TGTGCCAGCAGCCCGAGGACGGGGGGAGGTGAAAAACTGTTTTTT. The encoded protein is CASSPRTGGGEKLFF.

This chain connects TRBV2 to TRBJ1-5; tentatively, D is TRBD1 (6 bases). Germline loops: CDR1 SNHLY, CDR2 FYNNEI. Trimming took 4 bases from V and 1 from J, leaving 14 bases between them. The CDR3 runs 16 residues. CDR3: CASSGRGGGSNQPQHF. The CDR3, as DNA: TGTGCCAGCAGTGGCCGAGGGGGGGGCAGCAATCAGCCCCAGCATTTT.

This clone was detected only once. J is TRBJ1-2 and V is TRBV5-5, with D uncertain. Germline loops: CDR1 SGHKS, CDR2 YYEKEE (reference sequence). The length of the CDR3 is 14 residues. Trimming stripped 4 bases from V and 2 bases from J, with 12 bases between. This CDR3 reads CASSKPGGNYGYTF. The CDR3 bases are TGTGCCAGCAGCAAGCCCGGCGGGAACTATGGCTACACCTTC.

This clone was observed a few times. The rearrangement joins TRBV30 to TRBJ1-6, with 8 positions matching TRBD1. Germline V gene sequence: CDR1 GTSNPN, CDR2 SVGIG (reference sequence). The CDR3 is made up of 15 amino acids. The J segment lost 0 bases and the V segment lost 8 bases, leaving 6 bases of the junction unmatched. For the CDR3, the DNA is TGTGCCGGAAGGACAGGGAGCTCCTATAATTCACCCCTCCACTTT. It yields the protein CAGRTGSSYNSPLHF.